Listed here are 29 T cell receptor beta chains from one sample, sequenced in a study of blood T cell repertoires in COVID-19. Data came from immunoSEQ multiplex PCR; TCRdb stores just in-frame clones and leaves some out. This repertoire shows approximately 350,000 clones, around 83% found once; its top ten account for about 5%. The sample consisted of PBMCs or T cells enriched from blood (not recorded which). These receptors were obtained from a woman in her fifties or sixties who had recovered from COVID-19.

This clone was found once. The chain couples TRBV6-1 to TRBJ2-7, with a possible D match to TRBD1 (6 bases). Per germline, CDR1 MNHNS and CDR2 SASEGT. The CDR3 runs 19 residues. Trimming removed 4 bases at V and 0 bases at J, with 25 bases between. CDR3 region: CASSANPGQTPRSSYEQYF. The CDR3, as DNA: TGTGCCAGCAGTGCCAACCCCGGACAGACCCCCAGGAGCTCCTACGAGCAGTACTTC.

With respect to this clone: A much larger clonotype is one base distant, so this may be a read error. The J gene is TRBJ1-1, the V gene TRBV7-3; no firm D call. CDR1 and CDR2 (germline): SGHTA, FQGTGA. Trimming shortened V by 5 bases and J by 1 base, and 8 bases separated the two germline ends. CDR3 length: 13 residues. CDR3 DNA: TGTGCCAGCAGCCAAACAAAGAACACTGAAGCTTTCTTT. It yields the protein CASSQTKNTEAFF.

The V gene is TRBV9, the J gene TRBJ2-3, with 7 bases aligning to TRBD1. The CDR3 has 17 residues. V was pared by 4 bases and J by 2 bases, with 13 bases of the junction left unmatched. Germline CDR1 and CDR2: SGDLS and YYNGEE. This CDR3 reads CASSSTRQGPPTDTQYF. In nucleotides, the CDR3 is TGTGCCAGCAGCTCGACCCGACAGGGTCCCCCCACAGATACGCAGTATTTT.

The chain joins TRBV30 to TRBJ1-1, with 10 bases aligning to TRBD1. The J segment lost 1 base and the V segment lost 6 bases, leaving 5 bases of the junction unmatched. Germline lookup yields CDR1 GTSNPN and CDR2 SVGIG (reference sequence). CDR3 size: 14 residues. The CDR3 sequence: CACRRDRGNTEAFF. The CDR3 DNA sequence: TGTGCCTGCCGGAGGGACAGGGGGAACACTGAAGCTTTCTTT.

This chain uses TRBV12-3 or TRBV12-4 with TRBJ1-5; the D gene is possibly TRBD1 (5 bases). V lost 5 bases to trimming and J lost 6 bases, with 11 bases between them. This CDR3 is 13 amino acids long. The CDR3 coding sequence is TGTGCCAGCAGTAGACAGTTGCCTCAGCCCCAGCATTTT. Its protein product is CASSRQLPQPQHF.

The rearrangement uses TRBV18 and TRBJ2-3; 15 nucleotides line up with TRBD2. The CDR3 sequence is 17 residues long. V shed 3 bases and J 5 bases; nucleotides not matched to a gene: 6. Germline V gene data show CDR1 as KGHSH and CDR2 as LQKENI. CDR3 sequence: CASSPPGLAGGQDTQYF. CDR3 in DNA: TGTGCCAGCTCACCCCCAGGACTAGCGGGAGGGCAAGATACGCAGTATTTT.

This clone was detected only once. This rearrangement joins TRBV2 to TRBJ2-5; TRBD2 aligns across 11 bases. The V gene end was trimmed by 4 bases and the J gene end by 9 bases; junction bases not matched to a gene: 7. The germline V gene encodes CDR1 SNHLY and CDR2 FYNNEI. This CDR3 has 14 residues. CDR3 DNA sequence: TGTGCCAGCAGTGCGACTAGCGGGACTAATTCCCAGTACTTC. This encodes CASSATSGTNSQYF.

This chain connects TRBV10-1 to TRBJ1-6; 7 bases match TRBD1. The V gene end was trimmed by 3 bases and the J gene end by 0 bases; junction bases not matched to a gene: 14. Germline CDR1 WNHNN, CDR2 SYGVQD (reference sequence). The CDR3 length is 20 residues. CDR3 sequence (DNA): TGCGCCAGCAGTGAATCCCCTGACAGGGTTACCGACTCCTATAATTCACCCCTCCACTTT. Protein sequence: CASSESPDRVTDSYNSPLHF.

This CDR3 reads CASSDLAGGREQYF. The CDR3 DNA reads TGTGCCAGCAGTGATTTGGCGGGAGGCCGCGAGCAGTACTTC. The genes are TRBV2 and TRBJ2-7, with 8 positions matching TRBD2. CDR1 is SNHLY and CDR2 is FYNNEI in the germline V gene. The trim removed 3 bases at V and 6 bases at J, leaving 7 bases unmatched. The CDR3 extends over 14 amino acids.

The chain couples TRBV20-1 to TRBJ2-5, with TRBD2 identical over 9 bases. The germline V gene encodes CDR1 DFQATT and CDR2 SNEGSKA (reference sequence). The junction had 7 bases not matched to a gene; V was cut back by 3 bases and J by 2 bases. This CDR3 contains 15 residues. The DNA for the CDR3 is TGCAGTGCTAGTAGAGTGCGGGGGGGACAAGAGACCCAGTACTTC. Translation: CSASRVRGGQETQYF.

In this sample, this clone turned up once. V usage is TRBV27 and J usage is TRBJ1-1; TRBD1 agrees at 7 bases. V lost 5 bases and J lost 3; bases outside the gene matches: 9. Germline lookup yields CDR1 MNHEY and CDR2 SMNVEV (reference sequence). This CDR3 is 15 amino acids long. The CDR3 loop reads CASSPTWTGHTEAFF. In DNA, the CDR3 is TGTGCCAGCAGTCCCACTTGGACAGGCCACACTGAAGCTTTCTTT.

The chain uses TRBV3-1 (or the pseudogene TRBV3-2) and TRBJ2-2, with TRBD2 matching 14 bases. From germline, CDR1 is LGHDT and CDR2 YNNKEL (reference sequence). The CDR3 totals 19 residues. With V trimmed by 1 base and J by 4 bases, 8 bases remained unmatched. Here the CDR3 DNA reads TGTGCCAGCAGCCAAGGAAGACTAGCGGGAGGGCGGAGCACCGGGGAGCTGTTTTTT. It yields the protein CASSQGRLAGGRSTGELFF.

This clone was counted a single time. The chain combines TRBV30 with TRBJ1-2; unclear D gene. Trimming cost V 3 bases and J 4 bases, with 9 bases left between them. The CDR3 covers 12 residues. In germline, CDR1 is GTSNPN, CDR2 SVGIG (reference sequence). CDR3 region: CAWSSTPYGYTF. CDR3 nucleotides: TGTGCCTGGAGCAGTACCCCCTATGGCTACACCTTC.

A word on this clone: The same CDR3 arises from other DNA sequences in this sample as well. The rearrangement links TRBV30 to TRBJ1-5, with a tentative D call TRBD1 (5 bases). The CDR3 has 13 amino acids. CDR1 and CDR2 from the germline V gene are GTSNPN and SVGIG (reference sequence). Deletions cut 0 bases from V and 5 bases from J, with 8 bases between. This CDR3 reads CAWSVGGDQPQHF. CDR3 bases: TGTGCCTGGAGTGTCGGGGGAGATCAGCCCCAGCATTTT. Full variable domain (outside the CDR3, taken from reference TRBV30 and TRBJ1-5): SQTIHQWPATLVQPVGSPLSLECTVEGTSNPNLYWYRQAAGRGLQLLFYSVGIGQISSEVPQNLSASRPQDRQFILSSKKLLLSDSGFYLCAWSVGGDQPQHFGDGTRLSIL.

This clone was picked up a small number of times. CDR3 sequence reads: CASSTLAVTDTQYF. DNA for the CDR3: TGTGCCAGCAGTACACTAGCGGTCACAGATACGCAGTATTTT. The chain is built from TRBV3-1 (or the pseudogene TRBV3-2) and TRBJ2-3; TRBD2 matches 8 bases. The CDR3 consists of 14 residues. Unmatched junction bases numbered 4, after V lost 6 bases and J lost 2 bases. Per the germline V gene, CDR1 is LGHDT and CDR2 is YNNKEL (reference sequence).

This chain connects TRBV11-2 to TRBJ2-3, with D possibly being TRBD1 (5 bases). Trimming removed 5 bases at V and 2 bases at J, with 17 bases between. Germline assignment: CDR1 SGHAT and CDR2 FQNNGV. The length of the CDR3 is 16 residues. CDR3 loop: CASSLRQSTFTDTQYF. Here the CDR3 DNA reads TGTGCCAGCAGCCTAAGACAGTCTACGTTCACAGATACGCAGTATTTT.

The J gene is TRBJ2-5, the V gene TRBV11-1; TRBD1 is a possible D gene (6 bases). In germline, CDR1 is SGHAT, CDR2 FQDESV (reference sequence). This CDR3 region has 15 residues. V gave up 1 base and J gave up 6 bases, with 15 bases separating them. CDR3 coding DNA: TGTGCCAGCAGCTTAGGGACTCCAACAGGGAAGACCCAGTACTTC. It translates to CASSLGTPTGKTQYF.

The chain combines TRBV11-2 with TRBJ2-3; weak D call: TRBD1 (7 bases). The length of the CDR3 is 15 residues. CDR1 is SGHAT and CDR2 is FQNNGV in the germline V gene. Trimming stripped 5 bases from V and 4 bases from J, with 16 bases between. The CDR3, as DNA: TGTGCCAGCAGCACCCGGGGGCAGGGGGCAGATACGCAGTATTTT. Protein sequence: CASSTRGQGADTQYF.

There are a few counts of this clone. The chain uses TRBV2 and TRBJ2-3; a possible D gene is TRBD1 (6 bases). V gave up 7 bases and J gave up 5 bases, with 13 bases separating them. CDR3 size: 13 residues. Looked up from germline, CDR1 is SNHLY and CDR2 is FYNNEI. CDR3 sequence (DNA): TGTGCCAGCACCGCAGGGGTAATAGATACGCAGTATTTT. This encodes CASTAGVIDTQYF.

V usage is TRBV29-1 and J usage is TRBJ1-3; D unresolved. The V and J ends lost 7 bases and 3 bases respectively, with 13 bases between them. This CDR3 is built from 13 residues. Germline V gives CDR1 SQVTM, CDR2 ANQGSEA. CDR3 bases: TGCAGCGCCGCGAGGGATAGTGGAAACACCATATATTTT. Amino acid sequence: CSAARDSGNTIYF.

In its sample, this clone was seen a few times. V gene TRBV7-2 combines with J gene TRBJ2-7, with 7 bases aligning to TRBD1. The V gene's germline CDR1 is SGHTA and CDR2 FQGNSA. The CDR3 contains 16 residues. The trim removed 5 bases at V and 3 bases at J, leaving 13 bases unmatched. This CDR3 is CASSLDRARSLYEQYF. The CDR3 DNA reads as TGTGCCAGCAGCCTCGACAGGGCCAGAAGCCTCTACGAGCAGTACTTC. The complete variable domain, with remaining parts taken from reference TRBV7-2 and TRBJ2-7, reads GAGVSQSPSNKVTEKGKDVELRCDPISGHTALYWYRQSLGQGLEFLIYFQGNSAPDKSGLPSDRFSAERTGGSVSTLTIQRTQQEDSAVYLCASSLDRARSLYEQYFGPGTRLTVT.

This clone was counted a few times. V usage is TRBV6-6 and J usage is TRBJ2-7; TRBD1 aligns across 8 bases. Germline V gene sequence: CDR1 MNHNY, CDR2 SVGAGI (reference sequence). CDR3 length: 16 amino acids. J gave up 2 bases and V 5 bases, and 11 bases lay outside the gene matches. The CDR3 DNA follows: TGTGCCAGCAGTCGAAACCCCGGGACAGGTGCCTACGAGCAGTACTTC. It translates to CASSRNPGTGAYEQYF.

The chain recombines TRBV7-8 with TRBJ2-1; 12 nucleotides agree with TRBD2. CDR1 SGHVS and CDR2 FQNEAQ come from the germline V gene. The V segment lost 6 bases and the J segment 9 bases; nucleotides outside the gene matches: 6. The CDR3 is made up of 14 amino acids. CDR3: CASSSGLAGFEQFF. The CDR3 DNA reads TGTGCCAGCAGTTCCGGACTAGCGGGATTTGAGCAGTTCTTC. The full variable domain, its missing parts supplied by reference TRBV7-8 and TRBJ2-1, is GAGVSQSPRYKVAKRGQDVALRCDPISGHVSLFWYQQALGQGPEFLTYFQNEAQLDKSGLPSDRFFAERPEGSVSTLKIQRTQQEDSAVYLCASSSGLAGFEQFFGPGTRLTVL.

The CDR3 region is CASTESAGMITDTQYF. The CDR3 DNA sequence: TGCGCCAGCACCGAATCGGCGGGGATGATCACAGATACGCAGTATTTT. The J gene is TRBJ2-3, the V gene TRBV5-1; D may be TRBD2 (6 bases). Between the trimmed V and J ends, which lost 6 bases and 2 bases, there was a span of 19 bases. The germline CDR1 and CDR2 sequences are SGHRS and YFSETQ. The CDR3 runs 16 residues.

The CDR3 DNA reads TGTGCCAGTAGCCGTGAAGGGAGGACCTCCTACGAGCAGTACTTC. It is translated as CASSREGRTSYEQYF. The chain links TRBV19 to TRBJ2-7, with a possible D match to TRBD2 (6 bases). The CDR3 runs to 15 residues. Germline CDR1 LNHDA, CDR2 SQIVND (reference sequence). The germline V and J ends were trimmed by 6 bases and 0 bases, with 15 bases remaining between them.

CDR3 residues: CASSPGGGTFYGYTF. In nucleotides, the CDR3 is TGTGCCAGCAGCCCGGGAGGGGGAACCTTCTATGGCTACACCTTC. The chain employs TRBV5-5 and TRBJ1-2; TRBD1 is a possible D gene (6 bases). CDR1 is SGHKS and CDR2 is YYEKEE in the germline V gene (reference sequence). This CDR3 is 15 amino acids long. V lost 4 bases and J 4 bases, leaving 17 bases between the germline ends.

V and J are TRBV11-3 and TRBJ2-3; 10 bases are shared with TRBD1. Germline CDR1 is SGHNT and CDR2 is YENEEA. The CDR3 consists of 14 residues. Trimming removed 9 bases from V and 3 bases from J; junction bases left unmatched: 6. The CDR3 region is CASPRGQGTDTQYF. CDR3 bases: TGTGCCAGTCCTCGGGGACAGGGGACAGATACGCAGTATTTT.

The genes are TRBV12-3 or TRBV12-4 and TRBJ2-5; TRBD2 is a possible D gene (6 bases). Deletions cut 10 bases from V and 1 base from J, with 13 bases between. The CDR3 covers 13 residues. CDR3 sequence: CATSRTTQETQYF. CDR3 bases: TGTGCCACCTCCAGGACTACCCAAGAGACCCAGTACTTC.

V gene TRBV25-1 combines with J gene TRBJ1-2; tentatively, D is TRBD1 (6 bases). There are 16 residues in the CDR3. Germline V gene lookup returns CDR1 MGHDK and CDR2 SYGVNS. Between the trimmed V and J ends, which lost 2 bases and 4 bases, there was a span of 17 bases. The CDR3: CASSEARGQPIYGYTF. The CDR3 nucleotides are TGTGCCAGCAGTGAAGCGAGGGGACAACCAATCTATGGCTACACCTTC.